The 21 T cell receptor beta chains below all came from one sample that was sequenced in a study of blood T cell repertoires in COVID-19. Clones were read by immunoSEQ multiplex PCR, and TCRdb kept only the in-frame ones, dropping some. The repertoire holds 250,000 to 350,000 clones, with 87% as singletons. The sample was PBMCs or T cells enriched from blood (not recorded which). The source of these receptors is a woman aged 25 to 39 who had recovered from COVID-19.

CDR3 sequence (DNA): TGTGCCAGCAGCTTATCTCTAGCGGGGAACAATGAGCAGTTCTTC. This translates into CASSLSLAGNNEQFF. The chain combines TRBV7-3 with TRBJ2-1; TRBD2 aligns across 9 bases. Germline V gene sequence: CDR1 SGHTA, CDR2 FQGTGA. V lost 2 bases and J lost 5; bases outside the gene matches: 4. The CDR3 length is 15 residues.

V usage is TRBV30 and J usage is TRBJ1-2; maybe TRBD1 (5 bases). This CDR3 has 14 residues. Trimming cost V 0 bases and J 4 bases, with 12 bases left between them. Germline V gene data show CDR1 as GTSNPN and CDR2 as SVGIG (reference sequence). The CDR3 loop reads CAWSVGEGPYGYTF. DNA for the CDR3: TGTGCCTGGAGTGTCGGGGAGGGGCCCTATGGCTACACCTTC. The complete variable domain, with remaining parts taken from reference TRBV30 and TRBJ1-2, reads SQTIHQWPATLVQPVGSPLSLECTVEGTSNPNLYWYRQAAGRGLQLLFYSVGIGQISSEVPQNLSASRPQDRQFILSSKKLLLSDSGFYLCAWSVGEGPYGYTFGSGTRLTVV.

J is TRBJ1-6 and V is TRBV14; D gene ambiguous. CDR3 length: 13 residues. The V and J ends lost 5 bases and 9 bases respectively, with 11 bases between them. The V gene's germline CDR1 is SGHDN and CDR2 FVKESK. CDR3 amino acids: CASSTHGVSPLHF. The CDR3 nucleotides read TGTGCCAGCAGCACGCACGGAGTTTCACCCCTCCACTTT.

The rearrangement uses TRBV5-8 and TRBJ2-7; the match to TRBD1 covers 11 bases. V lost 4 bases to trimming and J lost 6 bases; unmatched junction nucleotides: 6. CDR3 length: 14 residues. CDR1 and CDR2 from the germline V gene are SGHTS and YDEGEE. CDR3 nucleotides: TGTGCCAGCAGCGCCCGGACAGGGGGCACCGAGCAGTACTTC. Protein: CASSARTGGTEQYF.

The chain combines TRBV29-1 with TRBJ2-1, with TRBD2 matching over 7 bases. There are 11 residues in the CDR3. The germline V gene encodes CDR1 SQVTM and CDR2 ANQGSEA. V shed 4 bases, J shed 10 bases, and the junction held 4 bases outside the gene matches. For the CDR3, the DNA is TGCAGCGTTGCTGGGCGGGGGGAGCAGTTCTTC. This encodes CSVAGRGEQFF.

This clone is a singleton in its sample. This sequence joins TRBV7-2 and TRBJ2-3, with D possibly matching TRBD2 (6 bases). The CDR3 is 14 amino acids. Trimming pared 5 bases from V and 2 bases from J, leaving 11 bases between. Germline V CDR1 and CDR2: SGHTA, FQGNSA. The chain's CDR3 is CASSPGLFTDTQYF. CDR3 in DNA: TGTGCCAGCAGCCCGGGACTGTTCACAGATACGCAGTATTTT.

This chain connects TRBV4-2 to TRBJ1-5; D is unresolved. Germline loops: CDR1 LGHNA, CDR2 YNFKEQ. The V and J ends lost 1 base and 4 bases respectively, with 11 bases between them. This CDR3 region has 15 residues. The CDR3 sequence: CASSQAPWENQPQHF. CDR3 nucleotide sequence: TGTGCCAGCAGCCAAGCGCCTTGGGAGAATCAGCCCCAGCATTTT.

The rearrangement links TRBV7-3 to TRBJ2-1; possible D gene TRBD2, 5 bases. Trimming removed 5 bases at V and 4 bases at J, with 18 bases between. The CDR3 is made up of 16 amino acids. Germline-derived CDR1 and CDR2 are SGHTA and FQGTGA. The CDR3, as DNA: TGTGCCAGCAGCCAAAGAGGGCCGACTCAATACAATGAGCAGTTCTTC. Translated, it gives CASSQRGPTQYNEQFF.

This chain joins TRBV5-1 and TRBJ2-7; possibly TRBD2 for D (5 bases). In germline, CDR1 is SGHRS, CDR2 YFSETQ. V lost 0 bases, J lost 3 bases, and 22 bases lay in between. The CDR3 length is 18 residues. The CDR3 nucleotides read TGCGCCAGCAGCTTGGCCAGTTTGGAGGTCTTGAAAATCTACGAGCAGTACTTC. It encodes CASSLASLEVLKIYEQYF.

This clone was detected only once. The chain joins TRBV5-1 to TRBJ2-1; 10 positions match TRBD1. The CDR3 is made up of 14 amino acids. CDR1 is SGHRS and CDR2 is YFSETQ in the germline V gene. Trimming took 6 bases from V and 8 from J; bases not matched to a gene: 8. DNA of the CDR3: TGCGCCAGCACCCTCCGGGACAGGGGCGATGAGCAGTTCTTC. This encodes CASTLRDRGDEQFF. The full variable domain, completed using reference TRBV5-1 and TRBJ2-1, is KAGVTQTPRYLIKTRGQQVTLSCSPISGHRSVSWYQQTPGQGLQFLFEYFSETQRNKGNFPGRFSGRQFSNSRSEMNVSTLELGDSALYLCASTLRDRGDEQFFGPGTRLTVL.

CDR3 residues: CASSHLPSYNEQFF. The CDR3 region has the DNA TGTGCCAGCAGCCACCTTCCCTCCTACAATGAGCAGTTCTTC. V and J are TRBV3-1 (or the pseudogene TRBV3-2) and TRBJ2-1; D uncertain. The CDR3 has 14 amino acids. V was cut by 3 bases and J by 0 bases, with 6 bases left in between. Germline-derived CDR1 and CDR2 are LGHDT and YNNKEL (reference sequence).

The chain has TRBV28 and TRBJ2-7; D perhaps matches TRBD2 (5 bases). CDR3 size: 15 residues. V was cut by 7 bases and J by 0 bases, with 16 bases left in between. The V gene's germline CDR1 is MDHEN and CDR2 SYDVKM. DNA for the CDR3: TGTGCCAGCACTTATGCGGGCCGGGGCTCCTACGAGCAGTACTTC. Translating it yields CASTYAGRGSYEQYF.

This rearrangement joins TRBV2 to TRBJ1-2, with D possibly TRBD1 on 5 matching bases. CDR3 length: 14 amino acids. The germline CDR1 and CDR2 sequences are SNHLY and FYNNEI. V was shortened by 6 bases and J by 5 bases, with 16 bases between the two germline ends. CDR3 protein: CASRDPPGVYGYTF. In DNA form, the CDR3 reads TGTGCCAGCAGAGACCCCCCGGGGGTATATGGCTACACCTTC.

The rearrangement joins TRBV7-9 to TRBJ2-7, with TRBD2 as a possible D gene (6 bases). CDR3 length: 14 residues. V lost 2 bases, J lost 7 bases, and 15 bases lay in between. The germline gives CDR1 SEHNR, CDR2 FQNEAQ (reference sequence). This CDR3 reads CASSLSGPAGEQYF. DNA for the CDR3: TGTGCCAGCAGCTTAAGCGGGCCGGCTGGGGAGCAGTACTTC.

The chain joins TRBV7-2 to TRBJ1-5; 8 nucleotides agree with TRBD1. J gave up 3 bases and V 5 bases, and 3 bases lay outside the gene matches. The germline gives CDR1 SGHTA, CDR2 FQGNSA. The CDR3 contains 14 residues. CDR3 in amino acids: CASSMDRVNQPQHF. The CDR3, as DNA: TGTGCCAGCAGCATGGACAGGGTCAATCAGCCCCAGCATTTT. Complete variable domain (other parts from reference TRBV7-2 and TRBJ1-5): GAGVSQSPSNKVTEKGKDVELRCDPISGHTALYWYRQSLGQGLEFLIYFQGNSAPDKSGLPSDRFSAERTGGSVSTLTIQRTQQEDSAVYLCASSMDRVNQPQHFGDGTRLSIL.

Here the CDR3 DNA reads TGTGCCAGCAGCCAAGATCGGGGGGCGAGCTCCTACGAGCAGTACTTC. Translating it yields CASSQDRGASSYEQYF. The chain joins TRBV4-2 to TRBJ2-7; tentatively, D is TRBD2 (7 bases). The CDR3 runs to 16 residues. Germline V gene lookup returns CDR1 LGHNA and CDR2 YNFKEQ. V lost 0 bases and J lost 0, with 12 bases in between.

V and J are TRBV12-3 or TRBV12-4 and TRBJ2-1; D gene unclear. This CDR3 contains 13 residues. The V and J ends lost 11 bases and 0 bases respectively, with 11 bases between them. The CDR3 sequence: CAGLVLSYNEQFF. Here the CDR3 DNA reads TGTGCCGGCCTAGTTCTCTCCTACAATGAGCAGTTCTTC.

The J gene is TRBJ1-5, the V gene TRBV27; possible D gene TRBD1, 5 bases. Between the trimmed V and J ends, which lost 5 bases and 0 bases, there was a span of 14 bases. The CDR3 loop spans 16 amino acids. The V gene's germline CDR1 is MNHEY and CDR2 SMNVEV (reference sequence). The CDR3 sequence: CASSPSQGPSNQPQHF. The DNA of the CDR3 is TGTGCCAGCAGTCCAAGCCAGGGTCCTAGCAATCAGCCCCAGCATTTT.

The rearrangement joins TRBV2 to TRBJ1-6; D is unresolved. V dropped 2 bases and J dropped 6 bases, with 8 bases sitting between them. The CDR3 has 14 residues. Germline CDR1 reads SNHLY; CDR2 reads FYNNEI. CDR3 residues: CASSESGFNSPLHF. The CDR3 DNA reads as TGTGCCAGCAGTGAATCGGGTTTTAATTCACCCCTCCACTTT.

The V and J genes are TRBV11-2 and TRBJ1-1, with D possibly being TRBD1 (5 bases). Germline-derived CDR1 and CDR2 are SGHAT and FQNNGV. V was pared by 5 bases and J by 1 base, with 8 bases between. CDR3 length equals 13 residues. In DNA form, the CDR3 reads TGTGCCAGCAGCCTGGGGGGGAACACTGAAGCTTTCTTT. It yields the protein CASSLGGNTEAFF.

The J gene is TRBJ1-1, the V gene TRBV2; possibly TRBD1 for D (6 bases). The CDR3 extends over 15 amino acids. The ends were cut back, 6 bases at V and 5 bases at J, with 19 bases in the middle. The germline V gene has CDR1 SNHLY and CDR2 FYNNEI. CDR3 region: CASRGQGMAGTEAFF. CDR3 DNA: TGTGCCAGCAGGGGGCAGGGGATGGCGGGTACTGAAGCTTTCTTT.